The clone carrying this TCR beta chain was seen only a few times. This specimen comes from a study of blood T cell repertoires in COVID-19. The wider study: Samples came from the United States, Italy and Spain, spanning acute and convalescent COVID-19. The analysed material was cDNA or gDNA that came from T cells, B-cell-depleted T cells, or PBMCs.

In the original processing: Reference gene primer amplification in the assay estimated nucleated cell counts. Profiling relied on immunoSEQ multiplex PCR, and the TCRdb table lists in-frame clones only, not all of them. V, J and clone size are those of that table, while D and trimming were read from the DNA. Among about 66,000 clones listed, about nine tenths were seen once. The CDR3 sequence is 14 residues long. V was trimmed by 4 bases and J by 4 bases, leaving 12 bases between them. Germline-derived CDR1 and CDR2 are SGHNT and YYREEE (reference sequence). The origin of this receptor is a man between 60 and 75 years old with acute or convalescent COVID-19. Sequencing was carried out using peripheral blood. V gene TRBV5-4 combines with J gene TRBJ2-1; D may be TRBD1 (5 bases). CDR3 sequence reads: CASSLRAGYNEQFF. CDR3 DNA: TGTGCCAGCAGCCTTCGGGCAGGGTACAATGAGCAGTTCTTC.